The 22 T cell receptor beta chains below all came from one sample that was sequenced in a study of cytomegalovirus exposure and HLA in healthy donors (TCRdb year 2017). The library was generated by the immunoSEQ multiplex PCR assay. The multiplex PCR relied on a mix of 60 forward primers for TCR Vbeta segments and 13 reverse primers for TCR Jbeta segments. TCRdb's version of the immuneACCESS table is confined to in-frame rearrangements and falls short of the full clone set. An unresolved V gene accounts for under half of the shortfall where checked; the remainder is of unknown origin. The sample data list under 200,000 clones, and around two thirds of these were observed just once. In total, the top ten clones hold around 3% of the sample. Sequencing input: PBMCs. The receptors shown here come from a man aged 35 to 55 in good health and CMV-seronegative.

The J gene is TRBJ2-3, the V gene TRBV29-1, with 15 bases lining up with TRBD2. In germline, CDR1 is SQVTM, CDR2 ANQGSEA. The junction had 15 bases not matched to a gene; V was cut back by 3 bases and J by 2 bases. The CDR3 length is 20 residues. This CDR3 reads CSVEKVRRTSGRALTDTQYF. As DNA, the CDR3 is TGCAGCGTTGAGAAGGTCCGACGGACTAGCGGGAGGGCCCTCACAGATACGCAGTATTTT.

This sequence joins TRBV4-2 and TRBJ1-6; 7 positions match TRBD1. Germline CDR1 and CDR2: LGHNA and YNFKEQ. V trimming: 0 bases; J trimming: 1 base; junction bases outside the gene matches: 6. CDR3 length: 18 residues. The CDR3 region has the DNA TGTGCCAGCAGCCAAGATCTGGAGGGGGCGTCCTATAATTCACCCCTCCACTTT. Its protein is CASSQDLEGASYNSPLHF.

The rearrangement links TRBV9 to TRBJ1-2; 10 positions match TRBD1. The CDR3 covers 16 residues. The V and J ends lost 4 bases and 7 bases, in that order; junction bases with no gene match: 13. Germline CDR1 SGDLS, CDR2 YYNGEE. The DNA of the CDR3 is TGTGCCAGCAGCCCGGGGACAGGGGAGGGAGTAGGTGGCTACACCTTC. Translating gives CASSPGTGEGVGGYTF. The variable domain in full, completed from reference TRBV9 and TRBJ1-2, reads DSGVTQTPKHLITATGQRVTLRCSPRSGDLSVYWYQQSLDQGLQFLIQYYNGEERAKGNILERFSAQQFPDLHSELNLSSLELGDSALYFCASSPGTGEGVGGYTFGSGTRLTVV.

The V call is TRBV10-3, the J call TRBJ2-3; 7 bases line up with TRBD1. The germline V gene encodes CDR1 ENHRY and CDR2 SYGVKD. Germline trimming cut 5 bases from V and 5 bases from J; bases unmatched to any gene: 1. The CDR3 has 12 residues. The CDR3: CAISPGGDTQYF. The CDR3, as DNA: TGTGCCATCAGTCCAGGGGGAGATACGCAGTATTTT.

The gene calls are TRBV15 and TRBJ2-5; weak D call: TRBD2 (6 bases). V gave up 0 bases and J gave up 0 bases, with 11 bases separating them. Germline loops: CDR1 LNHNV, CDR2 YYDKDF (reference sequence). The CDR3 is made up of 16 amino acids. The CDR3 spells CATSREREIYQETQYF. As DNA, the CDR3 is TGTGCCACCAGCAGAGAACGGGAGATTTACCAAGAGACCCAGTACTTC.

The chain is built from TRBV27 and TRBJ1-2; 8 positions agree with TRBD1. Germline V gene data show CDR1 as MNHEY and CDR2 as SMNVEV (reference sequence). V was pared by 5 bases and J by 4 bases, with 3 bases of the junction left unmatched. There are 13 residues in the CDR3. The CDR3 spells CASSPDRVYGYTF. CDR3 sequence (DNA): TGTGCCAGCAGTCCGGACAGGGTCTATGGCTACACCTTC.

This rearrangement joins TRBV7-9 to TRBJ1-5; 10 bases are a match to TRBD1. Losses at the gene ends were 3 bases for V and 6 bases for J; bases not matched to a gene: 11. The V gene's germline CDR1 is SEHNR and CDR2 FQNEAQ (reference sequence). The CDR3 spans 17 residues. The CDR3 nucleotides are TGTGCCAGCAGCTTTTCCTCCGGGACAGGGGCAACTCAGCCCCAGCATTTT. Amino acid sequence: CASSFSSGTGATQPQHF.

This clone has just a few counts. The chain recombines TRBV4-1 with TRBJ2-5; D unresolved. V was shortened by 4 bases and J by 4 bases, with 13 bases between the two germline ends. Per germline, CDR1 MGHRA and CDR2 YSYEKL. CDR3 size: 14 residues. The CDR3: CASSRAPVAETQYF. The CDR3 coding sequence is TGCGCCAGCAGCCGAGCCCCGGTAGCAGAGACCCAGTACTTC.

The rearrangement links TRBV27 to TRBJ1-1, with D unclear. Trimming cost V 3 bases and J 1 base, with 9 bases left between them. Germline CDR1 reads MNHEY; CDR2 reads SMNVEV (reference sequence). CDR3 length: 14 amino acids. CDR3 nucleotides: TGTGCCAGCAGTTTGGGCCAGAAGAACACTGAAGCTTTCTTT. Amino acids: CASSLGQKNTEAFF.

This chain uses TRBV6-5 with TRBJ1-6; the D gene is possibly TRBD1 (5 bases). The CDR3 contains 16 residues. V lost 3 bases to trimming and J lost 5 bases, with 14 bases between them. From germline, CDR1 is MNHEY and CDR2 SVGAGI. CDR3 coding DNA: TGTGCCAGCAGTTATGGAGGGGACCTCAATAATTCACCCCTCCACTTT. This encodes CASSYGGDLNNSPLHF.

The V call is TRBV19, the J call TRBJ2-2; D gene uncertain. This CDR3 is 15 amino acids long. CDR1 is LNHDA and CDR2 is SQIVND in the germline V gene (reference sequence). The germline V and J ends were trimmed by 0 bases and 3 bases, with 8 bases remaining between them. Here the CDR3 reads CASSIEDSYTGELFF. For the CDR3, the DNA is TGTGCCAGTAGTATAGAAGACTCATACACCGGGGAGCTGTTTTTT.

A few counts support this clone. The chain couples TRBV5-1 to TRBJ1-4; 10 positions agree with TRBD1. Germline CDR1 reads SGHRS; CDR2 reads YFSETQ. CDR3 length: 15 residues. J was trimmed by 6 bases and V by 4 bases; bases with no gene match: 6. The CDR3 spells CASSVAGTGDEKLFF. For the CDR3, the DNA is TGCGCCAGCAGCGTGGCCGGGACAGGGGATGAAAAACTGTTTTTT. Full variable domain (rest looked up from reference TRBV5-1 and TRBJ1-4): KAGVTQTPRYLIKTRGQQVTLSCSPISGHRSVSWYQQTPGQGLQFLFEYFSETQRNKGNFPGRFSGRQFSNSRSEMNVSTLELGDSALYLCASSVAGTGDEKLFFGSGTQLSVL.

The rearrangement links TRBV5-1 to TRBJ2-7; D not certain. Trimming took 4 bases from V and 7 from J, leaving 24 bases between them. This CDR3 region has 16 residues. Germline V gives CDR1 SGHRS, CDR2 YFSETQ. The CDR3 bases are TGCGCCAGCAGCAGCTCATACCAACAGTCCTCCTTTGAGCAGTACTTC. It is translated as CASSSSYQQSSFEQYF.

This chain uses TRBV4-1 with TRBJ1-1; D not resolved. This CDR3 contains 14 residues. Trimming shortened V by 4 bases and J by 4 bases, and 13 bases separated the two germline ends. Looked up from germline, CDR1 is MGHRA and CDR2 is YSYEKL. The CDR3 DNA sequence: TGCGCCAGCAGCCCGGGGATGCGGGGCACTGAAGCTTTCTTT. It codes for CASSPGMRGTEAFF.

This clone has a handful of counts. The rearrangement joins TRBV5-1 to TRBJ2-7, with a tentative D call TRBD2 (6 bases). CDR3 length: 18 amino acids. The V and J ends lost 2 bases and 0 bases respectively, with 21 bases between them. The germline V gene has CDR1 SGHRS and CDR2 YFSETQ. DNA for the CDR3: TGCGCCAGCAGCTTCCGGCCTACGGGGGTTGCAGTCTCCTACGAGCAGTACTTC. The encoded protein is CASSFRPTGVAVSYEQYF.

The CDR3 reads CASSLNPAGGRGGELFF. In DNA, the CDR3 is TGTGCCAGCAGTTTAAATCCGGCGGGGGGGCGTGGCGGGGAGCTGTTTTTT. This sequence joins TRBV28 and TRBJ2-2, with 9 nucleotides matching TRBD2. Trimming took 2 bases from V and 7 from J; bases not matched to a gene: 11. Germline CDR1 reads MDHEN; CDR2 reads SYDVKM. The CDR3 loop spans 17 amino acids.

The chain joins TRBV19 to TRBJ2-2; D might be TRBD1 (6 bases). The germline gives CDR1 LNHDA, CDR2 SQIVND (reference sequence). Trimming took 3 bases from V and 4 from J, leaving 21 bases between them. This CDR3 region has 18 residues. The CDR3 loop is CASSIRTSGRTATGELFF. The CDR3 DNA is TGTGCCAGTAGTATTAGGACTTCGGGGCGGACAGCCACCGGGGAGCTGTTTTTT.

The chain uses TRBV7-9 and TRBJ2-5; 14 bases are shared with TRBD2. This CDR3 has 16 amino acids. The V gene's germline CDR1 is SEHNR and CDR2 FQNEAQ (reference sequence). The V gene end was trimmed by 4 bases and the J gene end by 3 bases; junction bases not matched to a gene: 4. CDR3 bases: TGTGCCAGCAGCTCCTCGGGACTAGCGGGAGAAGAGACCCAGTACTTC. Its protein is CASSSSGLAGEETQYF.

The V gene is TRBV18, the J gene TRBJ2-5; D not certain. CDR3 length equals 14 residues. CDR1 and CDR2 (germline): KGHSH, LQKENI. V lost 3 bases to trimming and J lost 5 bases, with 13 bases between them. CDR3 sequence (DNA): TGTGCCAGCTCACCCCAGAGCACGCGGGAGACCCAGTACTTC. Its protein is CASSPQSTRETQYF. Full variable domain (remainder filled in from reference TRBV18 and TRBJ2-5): NAGVMQNPRHLVRRRGQEARLRCSPMKGHSHVYWYRQLPEEGLKFMVYLQKENIIDESGMPKERFSAEFPKEGPSILRIQQVVRGDSAAYFCASSPQSTRETQYFGPGTRLLVL.

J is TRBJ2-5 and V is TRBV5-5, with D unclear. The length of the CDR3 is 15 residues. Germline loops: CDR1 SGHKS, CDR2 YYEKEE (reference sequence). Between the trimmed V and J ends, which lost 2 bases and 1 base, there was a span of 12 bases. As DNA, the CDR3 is TGTGCCAGCAGCTTTATCCCCAGAACCCAAGAGACCCAGTACTTC. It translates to CASSFIPRTQETQYF.

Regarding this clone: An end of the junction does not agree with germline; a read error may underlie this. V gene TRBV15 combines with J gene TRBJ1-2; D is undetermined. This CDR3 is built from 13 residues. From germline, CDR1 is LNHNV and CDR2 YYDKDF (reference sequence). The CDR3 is CATSRDKDGQFAF. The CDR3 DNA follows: TGTGCCACCAGCAGAGACAAGGATGGGCAGTTCGCCTTC.

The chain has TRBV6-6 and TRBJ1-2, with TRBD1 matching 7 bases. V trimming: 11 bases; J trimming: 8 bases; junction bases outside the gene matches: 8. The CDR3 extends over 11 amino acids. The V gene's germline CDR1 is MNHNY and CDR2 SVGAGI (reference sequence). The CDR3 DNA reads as TGTGCCGGCCAGACAGGGCTAGGCTACACCTTC. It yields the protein CAGQTGLGYTF.